Listed here is a single TCR beta chain. This clonotype was found many times. Its specific antigen is unknown. No much larger clone exists at a distance of one base, and base qualities are not known. The study was a case-control design nested within a healthcare worker cohort in London, UK, with weekly nasopharyngeal swab PCR tests and blood sampling. Healthcare workers were recruited during the week of the UK lockdown, between 23 and 31 March 2020, and followed weekly for up to roughly 15 weeks. The library was generated by 5' RACE. The sequencing machine was a NextSeq 500. To correct for sequencing error and PCR bias, the TCR library protocol tagged individual cDNA molecules with unique molecular identifiers. Both TCR alpha and beta chains were sequenced, and tight co-correlation was observed between alpha and beta sequence abundances in each sample. The published analysis was carried out like this. Decombinator V4 was used to perform V gene, J gene and CDR3 annotation of TCR sequences. TCRs were defined as expanded if a significant change between any two time points was detected under a Poisson model with p below 0.0001. TCR abundances were normalised to the total number of TCRs sequenced in each sample and reported as counts per million. MAIT TCRs were defined by TRAV1-2 paired with TRAJ12, TRAJ20 or TRAJ33, and iNKT TCRs by TRAV10 paired with TRAJ18. A search of VDJdb, accessed on 1 November 2021, was run for TCRs annotated to CMV, EBV and SARS-CoV-2, with TCRs annotated for multiple antigens excluded. The raw public reads went through TCRdb reprocessing: fastp at Q25, MiXCR clone calling, in-frame beta chains kept. Rows with one shared CDR3 protein collapse into an entry with the most common genes and DNA. These V and J calls originate from TCRdb's pipeline instead of the authors' own analysis. Across this sample there are more than 35,000 distinct CDR3 sequences, with 5% to 6.5% seen only once. Clones ranked in the top ten supply around 24% of the sample.

The data were obtained in a study of early T cells in non-severe SARS-CoV-2 infection (dated by TCRdb to the early 2020s). Study-wide context: Bulk RNA from unsorted whole blood was used for TCR sequencing, so alpha and beta chains could not be paired.

Results the study describes overall, beyond this receptor: VDJdb matching was skewed toward anti-spike CD8 responses and likely underestimated virus-specific expansions, missing private and CD4 specificities.

Per the germline V gene, SGDLS is the CDR1 and YYNGEE is the CDR2. The CDR3 covers 14 residues, taking in both the cysteine and the phenylalanine. The kept DNA is CDR3 alone, 42 bases in frame from the first base. Cut back by 0 bases and 1 base, the V and J ends lie 8 bases apart. The chain employs TRBV9 and TRBJ2-7; the D gene identity is not certain. The sample consisted of whole blood. This TCR derives from an adult who was a healthcare worker with PCR-confirmed SARS-CoV-2 infection or an uninfected control (not recorded which). In nucleotides, the sequence is TGTGCCAGCAGCGTAGATGGACGATCCTACGAGCAGTACTTC. Its product reads: CASSVDGRSYEQYF.